The clone carrying this T cell receptor beta chain was seen once. Its antigen is undetermined. Using a J-beta primer mix together with a sample-barcoded 5' primer, a second PCR was run for about 6 to 12 cycles. TCRdb ran MiXCR on the 5' RACE reads and lists one entry per CDR3 protein. In the table there are about 1.5 million distinct CDR3 sequences, roughly 40% of which are singletons. The sample comes from a study of blood T cells in healthy people across ages. Overall study results and limits: No one knew whether donors had CMV, which possibly confounded expanded clonotype changes.

The J segment lost 6 bases and the V segment lost 0 bases, leaving 4 bases of the junction unmatched. The CDR3 sequence is 15 residues long. Germline loops: CDR1 WNHNN, CDR2 SYGVQD (reference sequence). V and J are TRBV10-1 and TRBJ2-1; 8 nucleotides match TRBD2. The sequencing sample was made of blood. The clonotype was recovered from a woman younger than 30 in good health. The CDR3, as DNA: TGCGCCAGCAGTGAGTCCCCGGGGGGGATCAATGAGCAGTTCTTC. Translation: CASSESPGGINEQFF.